This T cell receptor (beta chain) derives from a study of T cell responses to AZD1222 COVID-19 vaccine. Regarding the study as a whole: Females outnumbered males among donors, who were mostly white British; clonal diversity was possibly underestimated. Nearly half of spike-specific TCRs reportedly go after variant regions that carry no mutations. Samples come after the peak T cell response, not at day 14.

Worth noting for this clone: Its antigen is still unknown.

The table came from immunoSEQ multiplex PCR; TCRdb's copy has only in-frame clones and leaves some out. Here the sample spans some 92,000 clones, roughly nine tenths being singletons. V was clipped by 3 bases and J by 11 bases, with 18 bases between them. There are 14 residues in the CDR3. In germline, CDR1 is KGHSH, CDR2 LQKENI. The origin of this receptor is an adult in good health. The chain is built from TRBV18 and TRBJ2-3; tentative D call: TRBD2 (6 bases). Sequenced material: peripheral blood, taken on day 0 of AZD1222 vaccination. Here the CDR3 reads CASSPPGGREMQYF. Here the CDR3 DNA reads TGTGCCAGCTCACCCCCCGGGGGACGGGAGATGCAGTATTTT.